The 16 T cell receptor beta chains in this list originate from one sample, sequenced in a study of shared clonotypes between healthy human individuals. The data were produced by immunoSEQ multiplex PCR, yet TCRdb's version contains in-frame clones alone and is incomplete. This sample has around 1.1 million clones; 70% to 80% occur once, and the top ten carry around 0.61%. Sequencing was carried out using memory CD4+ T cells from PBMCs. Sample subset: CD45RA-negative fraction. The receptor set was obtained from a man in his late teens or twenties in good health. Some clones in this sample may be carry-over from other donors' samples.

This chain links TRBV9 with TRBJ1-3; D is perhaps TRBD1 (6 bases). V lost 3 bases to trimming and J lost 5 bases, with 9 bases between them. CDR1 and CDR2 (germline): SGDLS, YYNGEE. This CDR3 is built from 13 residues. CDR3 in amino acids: CASSGRDRNTIYF. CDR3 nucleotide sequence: TGTGCCAGCAGCGGCCGGGACAGAAACACCATATATTTT.

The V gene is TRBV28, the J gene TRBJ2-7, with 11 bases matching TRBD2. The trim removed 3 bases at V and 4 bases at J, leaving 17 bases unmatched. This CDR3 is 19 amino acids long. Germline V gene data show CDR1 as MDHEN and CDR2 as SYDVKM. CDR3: CASSFWGSRPGLADYEQYF. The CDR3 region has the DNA TGTGCCAGCAGTTTTTGGGGCTCTCGACCGGGACTAGCGGATTACGAGCAGTACTTC.

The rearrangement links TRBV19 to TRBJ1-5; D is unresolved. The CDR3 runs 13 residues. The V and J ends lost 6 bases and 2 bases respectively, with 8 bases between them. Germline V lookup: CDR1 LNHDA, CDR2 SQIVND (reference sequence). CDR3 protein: CASSGIRNQPQHF. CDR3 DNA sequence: TGTGCCAGTAGCGGGATCCGCAATCAGCCCCAGCATTTT.

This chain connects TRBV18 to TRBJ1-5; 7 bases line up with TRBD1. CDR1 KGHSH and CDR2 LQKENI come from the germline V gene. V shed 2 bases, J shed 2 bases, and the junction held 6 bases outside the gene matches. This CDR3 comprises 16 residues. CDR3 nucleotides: TGTGCCAGCTCACCATCTAGGGGGCTGGGCAATCAGCCCCAGCATTTT. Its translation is CASSPSRGLGNQPQHF.

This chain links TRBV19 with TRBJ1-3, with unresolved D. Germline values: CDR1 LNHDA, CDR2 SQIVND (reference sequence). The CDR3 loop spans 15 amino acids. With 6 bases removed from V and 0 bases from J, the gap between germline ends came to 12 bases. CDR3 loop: CASSLLPSSGNTIYF. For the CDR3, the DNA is TGTGCCAGTAGCCTCCTTCCGAGCTCTGGAAACACCATATATTTT.

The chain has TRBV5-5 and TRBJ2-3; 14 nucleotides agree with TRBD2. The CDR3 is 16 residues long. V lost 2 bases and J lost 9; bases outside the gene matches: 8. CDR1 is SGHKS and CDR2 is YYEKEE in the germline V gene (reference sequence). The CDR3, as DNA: TGTGCCAGCAGCTTCCCGGGACTAGCGGGAGTAACGACGCAGTATTTT. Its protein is CASSFPGLAGVTTQYF.

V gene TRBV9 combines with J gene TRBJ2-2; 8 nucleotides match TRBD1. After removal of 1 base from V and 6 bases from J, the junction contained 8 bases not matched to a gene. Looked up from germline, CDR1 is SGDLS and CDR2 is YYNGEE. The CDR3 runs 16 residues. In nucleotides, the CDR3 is TGTGCCAGCAGCGTACGGTCAGGGGGCGAAGCCGGGGAGCTGTTTTTT. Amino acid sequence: CASSVRSGGEAGELFF.

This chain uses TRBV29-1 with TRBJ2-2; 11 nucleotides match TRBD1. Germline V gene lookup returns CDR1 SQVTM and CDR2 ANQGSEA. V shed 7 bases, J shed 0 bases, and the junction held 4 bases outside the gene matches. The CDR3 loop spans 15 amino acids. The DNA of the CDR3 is TGCAGCGCAGGGACAGGGGGGCCGAACACCGGGGAGCTGTTTTTT. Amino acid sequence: CSAGTGGPNTGELFF.

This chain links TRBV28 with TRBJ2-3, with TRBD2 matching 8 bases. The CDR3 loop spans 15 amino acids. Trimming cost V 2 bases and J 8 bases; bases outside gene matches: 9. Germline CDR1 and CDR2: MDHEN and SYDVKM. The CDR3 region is CASSLSLAGRGTQYF. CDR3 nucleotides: TGTGCCAGCAGTTTAAGTCTAGCGGGTAGAGGTACGCAGTATTTT. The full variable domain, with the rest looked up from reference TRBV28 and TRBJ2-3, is DVKVTQSSRYLVKRTGEKVFLECVQDMDHENMFWYRQDPGLGLRLIYFSYDVKMKEKGDIPEGYSVSREKKERFSLILESASTNQTSMYLCASSLSLAGRGTQYFGPGTRLTVL.

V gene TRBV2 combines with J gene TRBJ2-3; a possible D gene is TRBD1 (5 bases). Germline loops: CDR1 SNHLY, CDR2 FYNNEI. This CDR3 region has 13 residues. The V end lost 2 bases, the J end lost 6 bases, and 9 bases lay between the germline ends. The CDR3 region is CASSEKKGDTQYF. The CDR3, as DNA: TGTGCCAGCAGTGAAAAGAAGGGGGATACGCAGTATTTT.

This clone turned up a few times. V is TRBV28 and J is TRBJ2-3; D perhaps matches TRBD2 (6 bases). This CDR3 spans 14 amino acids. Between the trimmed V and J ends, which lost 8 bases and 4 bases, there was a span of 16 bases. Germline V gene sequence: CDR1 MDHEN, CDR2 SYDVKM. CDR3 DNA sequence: TGTGCCAGCGAGGCTAGCGCGGGCCCAGATACGCAGTATTTT. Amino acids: CASEASAGPDTQYF.

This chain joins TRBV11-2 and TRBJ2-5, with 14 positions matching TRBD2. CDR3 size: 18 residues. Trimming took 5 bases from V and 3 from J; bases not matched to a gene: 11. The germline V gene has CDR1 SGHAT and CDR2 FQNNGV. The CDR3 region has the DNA TGTGCCAGCAGCCGGGGGACTAGCGGGAGTTTCCTTGAAGAGACCCAGTACTTC. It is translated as CASSRGTSGSFLEETQYF.

The CDR3 sequence is CASSKSSGSGEQYF. The CDR3, as DNA: TGCGCCAGCAGCAAGAGTAGCGGGAGTGGCGAGCAGTACTTC. The J gene is TRBJ2-7, the V gene TRBV5-1; 9 nucleotides match TRBD2. CDR3 length equals 14 residues. V trimming: 4 bases; J trimming: 6 bases; junction bases outside the gene matches: 8. Germline assignment: CDR1 SGHRS and CDR2 YFSETQ.

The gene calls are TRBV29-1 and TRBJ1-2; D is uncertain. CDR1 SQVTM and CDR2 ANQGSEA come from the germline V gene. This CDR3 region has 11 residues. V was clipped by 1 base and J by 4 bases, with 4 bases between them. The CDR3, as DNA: TGCAGCGTTGAAGCTCTCTATGGCTACACCTTC. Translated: CSVEALYGYTF.

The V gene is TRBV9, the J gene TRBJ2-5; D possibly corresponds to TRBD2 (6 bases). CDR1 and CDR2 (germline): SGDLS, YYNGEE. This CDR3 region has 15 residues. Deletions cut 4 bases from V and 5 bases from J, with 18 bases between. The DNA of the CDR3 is TGTGCCAGCAGCTATACCCCGGGGGAGTTGGAGACCCAGTACTTC. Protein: CASSYTPGELETQYF.

The CDR3, as DNA: TGTGCCATCAGTGAGTCTGAGACACGGGAAAAACTGTTTTTT. Translation: CAISESETREKLFF. J is TRBJ1-4 and V is TRBV10-3, with D hard to call. Germline lookup yields CDR1 ENHRY and CDR2 SYGVKD. The ends were cut back, 0 bases at V and 8 bases at J, with 10 bases in the middle. The CDR3 length is 14 residues.